This T cell receptor beta chain is drawn from a study of T cell repertoires in cytomegalovirus infection. Study results and limitations: Cumulative frequency (of public TCR beta family members) identified carriers of CMV plus the relevant HLA. In two of eight donors, the top clonotype was HLA-C-restricted CMV-specific.

The V and J ends lost 0 bases and 5 bases, in that order; junction bases with no gene match: 8. The CDR3 is made up of 17 amino acids. Per the germline V gene, CDR1 is SGHKS and CDR2 is YYEKEE (reference sequence). This clonotype showed up just a few times. Its antigen is unknown. TCRdb reanalysed the reads using MiXCR and keeps one entry per CDR3 protein. Of around 430,000 distinct CDR3 sequences in the sample, roughly 46% were seen once. This sequence originates from a human donor in good health (CMV status not recorded). Some clones in this sample may be carry-over from other donors' samples. Sequenced material: cultured PBMCs, taken from culture after CMV antigen stimulation. The chain carries TRBV5-5 and TRBJ2-2; TRBD2 aligns across 9 bases. The CDR3: CASSLVGSGSWTGELFF. In nucleotides, the CDR3 is TGTGCCAGCAGCTTGGTGGGTAGCGGGAGTTGGACCGGGGAGCTGTTTTTT.